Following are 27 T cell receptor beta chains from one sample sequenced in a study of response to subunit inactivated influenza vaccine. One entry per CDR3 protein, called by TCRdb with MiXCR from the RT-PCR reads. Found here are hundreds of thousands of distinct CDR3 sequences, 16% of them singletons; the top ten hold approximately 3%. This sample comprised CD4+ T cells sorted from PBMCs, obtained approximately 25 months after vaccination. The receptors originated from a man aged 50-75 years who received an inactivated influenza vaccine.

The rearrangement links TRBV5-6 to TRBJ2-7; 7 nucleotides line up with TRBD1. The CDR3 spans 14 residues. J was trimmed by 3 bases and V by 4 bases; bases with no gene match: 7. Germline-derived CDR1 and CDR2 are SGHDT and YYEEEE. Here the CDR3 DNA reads TGTGCCAGCAGCATCCGGGACAGAGGCTACGAGCAGTACTTC. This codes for CASSIRDRGYEQYF. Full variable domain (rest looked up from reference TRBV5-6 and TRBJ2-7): DAGVTQSPTHLIKTRGQQVTLRCSPKSGHDTVSWYQQALGQGPQFIFQYYEEEERQRGNFPDRFSGHQFPNYSSELNVNALLLGDSALYLCASSIRDRGYEQYFGPGTRLTVT.

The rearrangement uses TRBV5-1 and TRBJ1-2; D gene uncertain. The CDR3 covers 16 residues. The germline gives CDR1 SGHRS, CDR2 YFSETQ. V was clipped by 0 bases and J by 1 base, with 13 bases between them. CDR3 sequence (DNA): TGCGCCAGCAGCTTGGCGGGTCAGCACAGTAACTATGGCTACACCTTC. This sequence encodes CASSLAGQHSNYGYTF.

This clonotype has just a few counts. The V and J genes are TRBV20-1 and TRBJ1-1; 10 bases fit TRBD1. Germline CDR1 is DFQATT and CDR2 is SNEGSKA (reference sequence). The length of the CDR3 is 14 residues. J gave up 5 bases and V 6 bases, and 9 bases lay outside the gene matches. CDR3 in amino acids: CSAKTGGEGTEAFF. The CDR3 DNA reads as TGCAGTGCAAAGACAGGGGGCGAGGGGACTGAAGCTTTCTTT.

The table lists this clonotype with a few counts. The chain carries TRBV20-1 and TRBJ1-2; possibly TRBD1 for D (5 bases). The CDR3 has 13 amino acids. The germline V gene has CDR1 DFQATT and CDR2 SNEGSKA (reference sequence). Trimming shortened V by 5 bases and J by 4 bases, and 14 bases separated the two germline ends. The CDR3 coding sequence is TGCAGTGCTTCCGGGACGGAGCCCTATGGCTACACCTTC. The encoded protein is CSASGTEPYGYTF.

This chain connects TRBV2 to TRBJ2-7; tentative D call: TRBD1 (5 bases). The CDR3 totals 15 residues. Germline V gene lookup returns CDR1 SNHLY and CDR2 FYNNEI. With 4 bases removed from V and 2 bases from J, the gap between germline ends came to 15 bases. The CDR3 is CASSARQGMPYEQYF. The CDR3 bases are TGTGCCAGCAGTGCCCGGCAGGGTATGCCCTACGAGCAGTACTTC.

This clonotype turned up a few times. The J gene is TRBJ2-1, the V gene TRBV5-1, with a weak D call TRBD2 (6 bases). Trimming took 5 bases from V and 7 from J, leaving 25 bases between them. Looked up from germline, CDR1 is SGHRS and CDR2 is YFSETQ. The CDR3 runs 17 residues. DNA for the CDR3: TGCGCCAGCAGACCAGCATGGGACTTCACCAGAGGGAATGAGCAGTTCTTC. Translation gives CASRPAWDFTRGNEQFF.

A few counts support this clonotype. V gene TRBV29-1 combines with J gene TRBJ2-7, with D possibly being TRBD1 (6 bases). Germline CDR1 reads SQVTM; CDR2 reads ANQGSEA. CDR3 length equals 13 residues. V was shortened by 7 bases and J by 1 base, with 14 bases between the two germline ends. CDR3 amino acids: CSASTGFSYEQYF. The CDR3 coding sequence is TGCAGCGCGTCCACAGGGTTTTCCTACGAGCAGTACTTC.

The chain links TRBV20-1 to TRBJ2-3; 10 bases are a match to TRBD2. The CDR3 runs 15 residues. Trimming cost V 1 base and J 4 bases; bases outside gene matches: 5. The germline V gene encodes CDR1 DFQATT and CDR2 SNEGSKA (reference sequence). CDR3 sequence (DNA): TGCAGTGCTAGAGTCGCTAGCGGGAGATCAGATACGCAGTATTTT. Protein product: CSARVASGRSDTQYF.

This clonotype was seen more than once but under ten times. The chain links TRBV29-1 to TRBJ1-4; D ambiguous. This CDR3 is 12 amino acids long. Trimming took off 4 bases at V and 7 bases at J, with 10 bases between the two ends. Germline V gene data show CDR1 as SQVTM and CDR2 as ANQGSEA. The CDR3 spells CSVVGLGEKLFF. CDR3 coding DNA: TGCAGCGTTGTGGGGTTGGGTGAAAAACTGTTTTTT. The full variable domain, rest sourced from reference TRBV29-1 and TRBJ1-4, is SAVISQKPSRDICQRGTSLTIQCQVDSQVTMMFWYRQQPGQSLTLIATANQGSEATYESGFVIDKFPISRPNLTFSTLTVSNMSPEDSSIYLCSVVGLGEKLFFGSGTQLSVL.

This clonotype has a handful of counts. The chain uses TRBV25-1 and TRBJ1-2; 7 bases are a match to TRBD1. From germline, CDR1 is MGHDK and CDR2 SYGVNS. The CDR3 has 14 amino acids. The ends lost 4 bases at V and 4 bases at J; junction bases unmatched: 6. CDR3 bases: TGTGCCAGCAGTGGCACAGGGGTAGTCTATGGCTACACCTTC. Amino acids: CASSGTGVVYGYTF.

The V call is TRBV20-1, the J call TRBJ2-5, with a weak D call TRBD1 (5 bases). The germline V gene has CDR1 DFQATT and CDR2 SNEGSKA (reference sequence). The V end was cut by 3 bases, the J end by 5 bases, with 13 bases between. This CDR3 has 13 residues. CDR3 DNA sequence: TGCAGTGCTAGGGACCAAGGGGTGGAGACCCAGTACTTC. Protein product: CSARDQGVETQYF.

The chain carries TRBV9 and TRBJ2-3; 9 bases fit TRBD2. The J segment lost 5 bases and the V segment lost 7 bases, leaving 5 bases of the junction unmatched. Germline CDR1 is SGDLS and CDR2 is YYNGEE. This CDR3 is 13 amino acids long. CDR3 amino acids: CASGGLAIDTQYF. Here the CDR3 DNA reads TGTGCCAGCGGTGGACTAGCGATAGATACGCAGTATTTT.

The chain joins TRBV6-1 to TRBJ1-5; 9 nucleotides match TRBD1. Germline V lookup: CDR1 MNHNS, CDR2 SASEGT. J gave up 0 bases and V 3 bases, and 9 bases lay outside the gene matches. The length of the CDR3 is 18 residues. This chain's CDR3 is CASSDPRGQGYSNQPQHF. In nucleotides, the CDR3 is TGTGCCAGCAGTGACCCCCGGGGACAGGGTTATAGCAATCAGCCCCAGCATTTT.

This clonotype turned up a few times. CDR3 in amino acids: CSPEDRGATDTQYF. Here the CDR3 DNA reads TGCAGTCCCGAAGACAGGGGGGCCACAGATACGCAGTATTTT. V usage is TRBV20-1 and J usage is TRBJ2-3; 9 positions agree with TRBD1. The CDR3 is 14 residues long. CDR1 and CDR2 from the germline V gene are DFQATT and SNEGSKA (reference sequence). The ends lost 8 bases at V and 2 bases at J; junction bases unmatched: 8.

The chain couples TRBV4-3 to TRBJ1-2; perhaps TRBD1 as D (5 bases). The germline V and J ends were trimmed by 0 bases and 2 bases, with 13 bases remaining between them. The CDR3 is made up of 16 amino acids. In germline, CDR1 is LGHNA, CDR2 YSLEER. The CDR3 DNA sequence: TGCGCCAGCAGCCAAGAGCCCCACAGACAGAACTATGGCTACACCTTC. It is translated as CASSQEPHRQNYGYTF.

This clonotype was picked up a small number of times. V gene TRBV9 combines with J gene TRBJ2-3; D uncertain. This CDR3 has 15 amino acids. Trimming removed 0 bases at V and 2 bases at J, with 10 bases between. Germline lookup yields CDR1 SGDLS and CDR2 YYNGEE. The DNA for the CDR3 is TGTGCCAGCAGCGTAGACGACTTCCCCACAGATACGCAGTATTTT. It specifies CASSVDDFPTDTQYF.

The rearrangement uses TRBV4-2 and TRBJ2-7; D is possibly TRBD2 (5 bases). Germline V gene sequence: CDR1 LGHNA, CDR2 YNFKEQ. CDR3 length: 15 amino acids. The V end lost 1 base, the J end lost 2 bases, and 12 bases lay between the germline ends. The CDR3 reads CASSQGEYRTYEQYF. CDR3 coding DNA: TGTGCCAGCAGCCAAGGGGAGTATAGGACCTACGAGCAGTACTTC.

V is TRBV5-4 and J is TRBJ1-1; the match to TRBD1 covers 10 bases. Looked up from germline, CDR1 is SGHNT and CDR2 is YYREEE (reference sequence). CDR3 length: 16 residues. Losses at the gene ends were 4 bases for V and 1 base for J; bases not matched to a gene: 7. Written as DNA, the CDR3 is TGTGCCAGCAGCACCAGGGACAGGGGTAGGAACACTGAAGCTTTCTTT. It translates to CASSTRDRGRNTEAFF. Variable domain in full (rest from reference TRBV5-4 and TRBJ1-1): ETGVTQSPTHLIKTRGQQVTLRCSSQSGHNTVSWYQQALGQGPQFIFQYYREEENGRGNFPPRFSGLQFPNYSSELNVNALELDDSALYLCASSTRDRGRNTEAFFGQGTRLTVV.

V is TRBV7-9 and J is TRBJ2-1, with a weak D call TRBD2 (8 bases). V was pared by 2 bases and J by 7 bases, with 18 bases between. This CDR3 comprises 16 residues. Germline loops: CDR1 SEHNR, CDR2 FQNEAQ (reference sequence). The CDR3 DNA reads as TGTGCCAGCAGCTTAAGAGGGGGCGGGAGGATGAATGAGCAGTTCTTC. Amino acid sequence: CASSLRGGGRMNEQFF.

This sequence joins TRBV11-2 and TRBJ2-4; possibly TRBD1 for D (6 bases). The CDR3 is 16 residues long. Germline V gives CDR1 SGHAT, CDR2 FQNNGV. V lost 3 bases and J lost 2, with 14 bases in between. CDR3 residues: CASSLDRTATKNIQYF. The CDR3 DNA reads TGTGCCAGCAGCTTGGATAGGACAGCTACCAAAAACATTCAGTACTTC.

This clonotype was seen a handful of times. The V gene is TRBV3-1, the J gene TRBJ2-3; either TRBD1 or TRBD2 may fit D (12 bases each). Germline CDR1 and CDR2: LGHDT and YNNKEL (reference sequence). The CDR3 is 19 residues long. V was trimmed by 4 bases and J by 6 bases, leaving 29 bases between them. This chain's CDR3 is CASSPWDRGPSGRADTQYF. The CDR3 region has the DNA TGTGCCAGCAGCCCTTGGGACAGGGGGCCTAGCGGGAGGGCGGATACGCAGTATTTT.

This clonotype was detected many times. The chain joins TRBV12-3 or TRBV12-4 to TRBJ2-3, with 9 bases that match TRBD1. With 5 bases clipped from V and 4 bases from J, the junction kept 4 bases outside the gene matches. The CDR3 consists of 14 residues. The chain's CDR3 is CASSGGQGPDTQYF. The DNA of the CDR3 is TGTGCCAGCAGTGGGGGACAGGGCCCAGATACGCAGTATTTT.

The DNA of the CDR3 is TGTGCCAGTAGTATCCCCGACGGGTACAATGAGCAGTTCTTC. Translating it yields CASSIPDGYNEQFF. The chain is built from TRBV19 and TRBJ2-1; D gene uncertain. CDR1 is LNHDA, CDR2 SQIVND, per germline (reference sequence). The CDR3 has 14 amino acids. Trimming pared 3 bases from V and 4 bases from J, leaving 10 bases between.

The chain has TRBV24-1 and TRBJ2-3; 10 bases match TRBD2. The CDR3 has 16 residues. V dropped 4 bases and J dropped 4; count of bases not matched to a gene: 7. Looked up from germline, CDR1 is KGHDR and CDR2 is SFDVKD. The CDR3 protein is CATSDPAGGPPDTQYF. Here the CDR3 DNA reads TGTGCCACCAGTGACCCAGCGGGAGGGCCTCCAGATACGCAGTATTTT.

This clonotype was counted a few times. In DNA form, the CDR3 reads TGTGCCTGGAGTTCAAACAATGAGCAGTTCTTC. It yields the protein CAWSSNNEQFF. V usage is TRBV30 and J usage is TRBJ2-1; D is ambiguous. The CDR3 is 11 amino acids. V lost 2 bases to trimming and J lost 5 bases, with 4 bases between them. Germline-derived CDR1 and CDR2 are GTSNPN and SVGIG (reference sequence).

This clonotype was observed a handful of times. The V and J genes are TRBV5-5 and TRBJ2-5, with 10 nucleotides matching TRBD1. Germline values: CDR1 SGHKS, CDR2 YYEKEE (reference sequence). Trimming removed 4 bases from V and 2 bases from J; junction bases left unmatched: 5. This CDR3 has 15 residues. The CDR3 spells CASSQWTGGQETQYF. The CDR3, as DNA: TGTGCCAGCAGCCAGTGGACAGGGGGACAAGAGACCCAGTACTTC.

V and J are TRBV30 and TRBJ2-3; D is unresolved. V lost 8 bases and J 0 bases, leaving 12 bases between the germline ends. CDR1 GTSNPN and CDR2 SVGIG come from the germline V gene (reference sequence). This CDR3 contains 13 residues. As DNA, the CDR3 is TGTGCCACCACAGAAGACAGCACAGATACGCAGTATTTT. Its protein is CATTEDSTDTQYF.